This T cell receptor beta chain was obtained from a study of OX40 agonist ivuxolimab in advanced cancers. Only in-frame clones appear in the TCRdb table, and some are missing; sequencing was by immunoSEQ multiplex PCR. The sample holds approximately 90,000 clones; 70% to 90% are singletons and the top ten take over 1.2%. The CDR3 contains 13 residues. CDR1 and CDR2 from the germline V gene are SGHRS and YFSETQ. With 7 bases removed from V and 4 bases from J, the gap between germline ends came to 12 bases. Sample: CD4+ or CD8+ T cells sorted from blood, taken in a trial of the OX40 agonist ivuxolimab. The sequence derives from an adult with an advanced solid tumor such as melanoma, head and neck, liver or kidney cancer. The rearrangement links TRBV5-1 to TRBJ1-5, with D possibly being TRBD1 (5 bases). CDR3 sequence (DNA): TGCGCCAGCGGGACGGCCCCGAATCAGCCCCAGCATTTT. Residues: CASGTAPNQPQHF.